These T cell receptor beta chains were read from a single sample in a study of cytomegalovirus exposure and HLA in healthy donors. Assay used: immunoSEQ multiplex PCR; TCRdb lists only in-frame clones, some missing. The sample shows about 140,000 clones, approximately 85% of them seen only once. The material sequenced was PBMCs. The receptor set was obtained from a woman in her 30s in good health and CMV-seronegative. The CDR3 runs from the conserved cysteine through the conserved F or W. The order of the fields is CDR3 DNA, CDR3 protein, V gene, D gene, J gene, clone size. The D gene is left open where the match is weak. Size is omitted from some rows. Given values are once, few, many or a class for expanded clones.

CDR3nt: TGTGCCAGCAGCTTGCGAACAGGGGGATCCTATAATTCACCCCTCCACTTT
CDR3aa: CASSLRTGGSYNSPLHF
v_gene: TRBV5-6
d_gene: TRBD1
j_gene: TRBJ1-6
abundance: .

CDR3nt: TGTGCCAGCAGCTCCAGGGCGCGGGACAGGGATCCCTGGGGCTACACCTTC
CDR3aa: CASSSRARDRDPWGYTF
v_gene: TRBV7-9
d_gene: TRBD1
j_gene: TRBJ1-2
abundance: few

CDR3nt: TGTGCCAGTGCGGACAGGGTTGGACAGCCCCAGCATTTT
CDR3aa: CASADRVGQPQHF
v_gene: TRBV7-2
d_gene: TRBD1
j_gene: TRBJ1-5
abundance: .

CDR3nt: TGTGCCAGCAGCTGGGGCCCCGGGGAGCTGTTTTTT
CDR3aa: CASSWGPGELFF
v_gene: TRBV13
d_gene: .
j_gene: TRBJ2-2
abundance: few

CDR3nt: TGTGCCAGCAGCTCCCCCGGGACAGGGGGAGAAAAACTGTTTTTT
CDR3aa: CASSSPGTGGEKLFF
v_gene: TRBV28
d_gene: TRBD1
j_gene: TRBJ1-4
abundance: .

CDR3nt: TGTGCCAGCAGTGACCCCGGGACAGGGGTCTATGGCTACACCTTC
CDR3aa: CASSDPGTGVYGYTF
v_gene: TRBV25-1
d_gene: TRBD1
j_gene: TRBJ1-2
abundance: .

CDR3nt: TGCGCCAGCAGCCAAAGTACAGGGCAAGAGACCCAGTACTTC
CDR3aa: CASSQSTGQETQYF
v_gene: TRBV4-1
d_gene: .
j_gene: TRBJ2-5
abundance: .

CDR3nt: TGTGCCAGTATCGACTTTAGCGGCTATGGCTACACCTTC
CDR3aa: CASIDFSGYGYTF
v_gene: TRBV19
d_gene: .
j_gene: TRBJ1-2
abundance: .

CDR3nt: TGCGCCAGCAGCCAAGACAGGGGATCCACCGGGGAGCTGTTTTTT
CDR3aa: CASSQDRGSTGELFF
v_gene: TRBV4-3
d_gene: .
j_gene: TRBJ2-2
abundance: once

CDR3nt: TGTGCCAGCAGTTTGAATGGCGGGGACAATGAGCAGTTCTTC
CDR3aa: CASSLNGGDNEQFF
v_gene: TRBV27
d_gene: .
j_gene: TRBJ2-1
abundance: .

CDR3nt: TGTGCCAGCAGTTTCGTAAAGCGGGGGGGCGTCGACGAGCAGTACTTC
CDR3aa: CASSFVKRGGVDEQYF
v_gene: TRBV27
d_gene: TRBD2
j_gene: TRBJ2-7
abundance: .

CDR3nt: TGCGCCAGCACCCTGGGGGGGGGCAGGGTTGGCAATGAGCAGTTCTTC
CDR3aa: CASTLGGGRVGNEQFF
v_gene: TRBV5-1
d_gene: .
j_gene: TRBJ2-1
abundance: .

CDR3nt: TGTGCCAGCAGTCGAGGGGGTCGGTTTAAAAATACCATATATTTT
CDR3aa: CASSRGGRFKNTIYF
v_gene: TRBV28
d_gene: .
j_gene: TRBJ1-3
abundance: .

CDR3nt: TGTGCCAGCTCGCGGACAGTGGAGACCCAGTACTTC
CDR3aa: CASSRTVETQYF
v_gene: TRBV18
d_gene: .
j_gene: TRBJ2-5
abundance: .

CDR3nt: TGCGCCAGCAGCCAATTAGACAGGGCTGACGAGCAGTACTTC
CDR3aa: CASSQLDRADEQYF
v_gene: TRBV4-1
d_gene: TRBD1
j_gene: TRBJ2-7
abundance: .

CDR3nt: TGTGCCAGCAGCCGTACCGGACAGGGGGGAAACACCATATATTTT
CDR3aa: CASSRTGQGGNTIYF
v_gene: TRBV2
d_gene: TRBD1
j_gene: TRBJ1-3
abundance: .

CDR3nt: TGTGCCAGCAGCGACCAGGGCTTCAGTTATGGCTACACCTTC
CDR3aa: CASSDQGFSYGYTF
v_gene: TRBV2
d_gene: .
j_gene: TRBJ1-2
abundance: few

CDR3nt: TGTGCCAGCAGTTACCGGGGGTATAATTCACCCCTCCACTTT
CDR3aa: CASSYRGYNSPLHF
v_gene: TRBV6-5
d_gene: .
j_gene: TRBJ1-6
abundance: once

CDR3nt: TGTGCCAGCAGCGAGGGGACTTCCAGAAGTCAGCCCCAGCATTTT
CDR3aa: CASSEGTSRSQPQHF
v_gene: TRBV11-2
d_gene: .
j_gene: TRBJ1-5
abundance: once

CDR3nt: TGTGCCAGCAGTCTAGGAGCAGCTTCCAACTATGGCTACACCTTC
CDR3aa: CASSLGAASNYGYTF
v_gene: TRBV6-6
d_gene: .
j_gene: TRBJ1-2
abundance: .

CDR3nt: TGTGCCAGCAGCACGTCCGCAGGGGGCGGCGGCTACACCTTC
CDR3aa: CASSTSAGGGGYTF
v_gene: TRBV7-2
d_gene: TRBD1
j_gene: TRBJ1-2
abundance: .

CDR3nt: TGTGCCAGCTCACCTCTAGTTGGAGGCCTGAACACTGAAGCTTTCTTT
CDR3aa: CASSPLVGGLNTEAFF
v_gene: TRBV18
d_gene: .
j_gene: TRBJ1-1
abundance: .

CDR3nt: TGTGCCACACGGGCGGGGGGGGGCCCCGGGGAGCTGTTTTTT
CDR3aa: CATRAGGGPGELFF
v_gene: TRBV15
d_gene: TRBD2
j_gene: TRBJ2-2
abundance: once

CDR3nt: TGTGCCAGTCAGGGGGCTGGAAACATTCAGTACTTC
CDR3aa: CASQGAGNIQYF
v_gene: TRBV10-3
d_gene: TRBD1
j_gene: TRBJ2-4
abundance: .

CDR3nt: TGTGCCAGCAACCGAATACAGGGGGAGGCTGAAGCTTTCTTT
CDR3aa: CASNRIQGEAEAFF
v_gene: TRBV9
d_gene: TRBD1
j_gene: TRBJ1-1
abundance: .

CDR3nt: TGTGCCAGCAGTCCCAGGCGGGGAGTTTTGGATGGCTACACCTTC
CDR3aa: CASSPRRGVLDGYTF
v_gene: TRBV6-4
d_gene: .
j_gene: TRBJ1-2
abundance: .

CDR3nt: TGTGCCAGCACTCAGATTTTAACTGAAGCTTTCTTT
CDR3aa: CASTQILTEAFF
v_gene: TRBV2
d_gene: .
j_gene: TRBJ1-1
abundance: once

CDR3nt: TGCGCCAGCAGTTTTGGGAGGGGGAACACTGAAGCTTTCTTT
CDR3aa: CASSFGRGNTEAFF
v_gene: TRBV5-1
d_gene: .
j_gene: TRBJ1-1
abundance: .

CDR3nt: TGTGCTAGCAGCTTAGCGGGGACTCCCAAGGAGACCCAGTACTTC
CDR3aa: CASSLAGTPKETQYF
v_gene: TRBV7-7
d_gene: TRBD2
j_gene: TRBJ2-5
abundance: .

CDR3nt: TGTGCCAGCTCACCACCGGGACTCCCGAACACTGAAGCTTTCTTT
CDR3aa: CASSPPGLPNTEAFF
v_gene: TRBV18
d_gene: .
j_gene: TRBJ1-1
abundance: .

CDR3nt: TGTGCCAGCAGCGCGACTAGCGGCATCTACAATGAGCAGTTCTTC
CDR3aa: CASSATSGIYNEQFF
v_gene: TRBV2
d_gene: TRBD2
j_gene: TRBJ2-1
abundance: .

CDR3nt: TGTGCCAGCAGTATCTCACAGAACACTGAAGCTTTCTTT
CDR3aa: CASSISQNTEAFF
v_gene: TRBV27
d_gene: .
j_gene: TRBJ1-1
abundance: .

CDR3nt: TGCGCCAGCAGCCAGCTATCGACAGGGTGGGGTAATTCACCCCTCCACTTT
CDR3aa: CASSQLSTGWGNSPLHF
v_gene: TRBV4-3
d_gene: TRBD1
j_gene: TRBJ1-6
abundance: .

CDR3nt: TGTGCCAGCAGTGAAGCGCAGCCGGGAACGGAAAAACTGTTTTTT
CDR3aa: CASSEAQPGTEKLFF
v_gene: TRBV6-1
d_gene: .
j_gene: TRBJ1-4
abundance: .

CDR3nt: TGTGCCAGCAGTGGACGACAGGAAAACTATGGCTACACCTTC
CDR3aa: CASSGRQENYGYTF
v_gene: TRBV6-1
d_gene: .
j_gene: TRBJ1-2
abundance: .

CDR3nt: TGTGCCAGCAGCATTAACACAGAGAACACTGAAGCTTTCTTT
CDR3aa: CASSINTENTEAFF
v_gene: TRBV7-9
d_gene: .
j_gene: TRBJ1-1
abundance: .

CDR3nt: TGTGCCAGCAGCCAAGGGACAGGGGCATGGGAGACCCAGTACTTC
CDR3aa: CASSQGTGAWETQYF
v_gene: TRBV14
d_gene: TRBD1
j_gene: TRBJ2-5
abundance: .

CDR3nt: TGTGCCATCAGTGCTCCGACTACGAACACCGGGGAGCTGTTTTTT
CDR3aa: CAISAPTTNTGELFF
v_gene: TRBV10-3
d_gene: .
j_gene: TRBJ2-2
abundance: .

CDR3nt: TGTGCCAGTAGTAGACAGGGCGACAATGAAGCTTTCTTT
CDR3aa: CASSRQGDNEAFF
v_gene: TRBV19
d_gene: TRBD1
j_gene: TRBJ1-1
abundance: .

CDR3nt: TGTGCCAGCAGAAGCCGGGACAGGGTTTACCACGAGCAGTACTTC
CDR3aa: CASRSRDRVYHEQYF
v_gene: TRBV6-6
d_gene: TRBD1
j_gene: TRBJ2-7
abundance: .

CDR3nt: TGTGCCAGCAGGGGCGGGGGGGCCTACAATGAGCAGTTCTTC
CDR3aa: CASRGGGAYNEQFF
v_gene: TRBV27
d_gene: TRBD2
j_gene: TRBJ2-1
abundance: few

CDR3nt: TGCGCCAGCAGCGTGGTGAGCTCTGGGGCCAACGTCCTGACTTTC
CDR3aa: CASSVVSSGANVLTF
v_gene: TRBV5-1
d_gene: .
j_gene: TRBJ2-6
abundance: .

CDR3nt: TGTGCCAGCAGCTACTTTGACAGGGAAACTCTTTACACTGAAGCTTTCTTT
CDR3aa: CASSYFDRETLYTEAFF
v_gene: TRBV5-6
d_gene: TRBD1
j_gene: TRBJ1-1
abundance: .

CDR3nt: TGTGCCAGCAGCTTAGCGCGGAGGGGTGAGCAGTTCTTC
CDR3aa: CASSLARRGEQFF
v_gene: TRBV7-2
d_gene: .
j_gene: TRBJ2-1
abundance: once

CDR3nt: TGTGCCACCAGCAGAGGTAGCGGGGGGATCACAGATACGCAGTATTTT
CDR3aa: CATSRGSGGITDTQYF
v_gene: TRBV15
d_gene: TRBD2
j_gene: TRBJ2-3
abundance: .

CDR3nt: TGTGCCAGTAGTGGAGGAACCGGGTATTCCTACGAGCAGTACTTC
CDR3aa: CASSGGTGYSYEQYF
v_gene: TRBV19
d_gene: .
j_gene: TRBJ2-7
abundance: .

CDR3nt: TGTGCCAGCAGTTTCACAAACACAGATACGCAGTATTTT
CDR3aa: CASSFTNTDTQYF
v_gene: TRBV6-5
d_gene: .
j_gene: TRBJ2-3
abundance: .

CDR3nt: TGTGCCAGCAGTGTTGGGCAGGGGCTCGACTACGAGCAGTACTTC
CDR3aa: CASSVGQGLDYEQYF
v_gene: TRBV2
d_gene: .
j_gene: TRBJ2-7
abundance: .

CDR3nt: TGTGCCAGCAGCTTACGACTTGGTCGGCAGTACTTC
CDR3aa: CASSLRLGRQYF
v_gene: TRBV7-2
d_gene: .
j_gene: TRBJ2-7
abundance: .

CDR3nt: TGTGCCAGCAGCTTAGTATTCGCGGGGGAGAGGAACACCGGGGAGCTGTTTTTT
CDR3aa: CASSLVFAGERNTGELFF
v_gene: TRBV7-8
d_gene: TRBD2
j_gene: TRBJ2-2
abundance: .